Listed below are T cell receptor beta chains from one sample, sequenced in a study of cytomegalovirus exposure and HLA in healthy donors. Assay used: immunoSEQ multiplex PCR; TCRdb lists only in-frame clones, some missing. The table includes 50,000 to 70,000 clones, about 81% detected once. The material sequenced was PBMCs. The receptors were gathered from a man aged 30 to 45 in good health and CMV-seropositive. CDR3s include the opening cysteine and the closing phenylalanine or tryptophan. D genes are given only for firm matches. Rows may omit the clone size; those that give it use once, few, many or a size class.

d_call: TRBD1; j_call: TRBJ1-6; v_call: TRBV7-8; clone_size: few; cdr3_aa: CASTFTTGDNSPLHF; cdr3_nt: TGTGCCAGCACCTTTACCACAGGGGATAATTCACCCCTCCACTTT
d_call: -; j_call: TRBJ1-2; v_call: TRBV5-4; clone_size: -; cdr3_aa: CASSPVRGFSLRYTF; cdr3_nt: TGTGCCAGCAGCCCGGTAAGGGGATTTTCTCTTCGCTACACCTTC
d_call: TRBD1; j_call: TRBJ1-2; v_call: TRBV29-1; clone_size: -; cdr3_aa: CSVTQGSYGYTF; cdr3_nt: TGCAGCGTGACACAGGGGAGCTATGGCTACACCTTC
d_call: -; j_call: TRBJ1-4; v_call: TRBV9; clone_size: -; cdr3_aa: CASSVGGGGREKLFF; cdr3_nt: TGTGCCAGCAGCGTAGGAGGTGGGGGCAGGGAAAAACTGTTTTTT
d_call: -; j_call: TRBJ1-2; v_call: TRBV25-1; clone_size: -; cdr3_aa: CASSDSPRTGCGYTF; cdr3_nt: TGTGCCAGCAGTGACTCCCCACGCACAGGTTGTGGCTACACCTTC
d_call: -; j_call: TRBJ2-2; v_call: TRBV27; clone_size: -; cdr3_aa: CASSFFVDTGELFF; cdr3_nt: TGTGCCAGCAGTTTTTTCGTAGACACCGGGGAGCTGTTTTTT
d_call: -; j_call: TRBJ2-3; v_call: TRBV4-2; clone_size: -; cdr3_aa: CASSANGGLLGDTQYF; cdr3_nt: TGTGCCAGCAGCGCAAACGGCGGGCTACTGGGAGATACGCAGTATTTT
d_call: -; j_call: TRBJ1-2; v_call: TRBV9; clone_size: -; cdr3_aa: CASSVVQGGGYTF; cdr3_nt: TGTGCCAGCAGCGTAGTCCAGGGCGGCGGCTACACCTTC
d_call: -; j_call: TRBJ2-3; v_call: TRBV30; clone_size: -; cdr3_aa: CAWSVLVQDTQYF; cdr3_nt: TGTGCCTGGAGTGTACTAGTACAAGATACGCAGTATTTT
d_call: -; j_call: TRBJ1-6; v_call: TRBV7-3; clone_size: -; cdr3_aa: CASSAKSSGGNSPLHF; cdr3_nt: TGTGCCAGCAGCGCAAAATCCTCGGGGGGCAATTCACCCCTCCACTTT
d_call: TRBD1; j_call: TRBJ2-7; v_call: TRBV10-1; clone_size: -; cdr3_aa: CASLTGGYEQYF; cdr3_nt: TGCGCCAGCCTCACAGGGGGCTACGAGCAGTACTTC
d_call: TRBD1; j_call: TRBJ2-2; v_call: TRBV10-3; clone_size: -; cdr3_aa: CAFRGGTGDTGELFF; cdr3_nt: TGTGCCTTCCGGGGGGGGACAGGGGACACCGGGGAGCTGTTTTTT
d_call: -; j_call: TRBJ2-6; v_call: TRBV7-5; clone_size: -; cdr3_aa: CARSCNRDRVSGANVLTF; cdr3_nt: TGTGCCAGAAGCTGCAACCGGGACAGGGTCTCTGGGGCCAACGTCCTGACTTTC
d_call: TRBD2; j_call: TRBJ2-1; v_call: TRBV12-5; clone_size: -; cdr3_aa: CASGLVPTSGGFSYNEQFF; cdr3_nt: TGTGCTAGTGGTTTGGTACCCACTAGCGGGGGGTTCTCCTACAATGAGCAGTTCTTC
d_call: TRBD1; j_call: TRBJ2-3; v_call: TRBV2; clone_size: -; cdr3_aa: CASRGTGGMIDTQYF; cdr3_nt: TGTGCCAGCAGGGGGACAGGGGGTATGATAGATACGCAGTATTTT
d_call: -; j_call: TRBJ2-7; v_call: TRBV28; clone_size: -; cdr3_aa: CASSSPIRLQSSYEQYF; cdr3_nt: TGTGCCAGCAGTTCCCCCATCCGGCTACAGAGCTCCTACGAGCAGTACTTC
d_call: -; j_call: TRBJ1-2; v_call: TRBV7-8; clone_size: -; cdr3_aa: CASSFRGLIKEGYTF; cdr3_nt: TGTGCCAGCAGCTTCAGAGGACTAATCAAGGAGGGCTACACCTTC
d_call: -; j_call: TRBJ1-6; v_call: TRBV6-1; clone_size: -; cdr3_aa: CASSDRDHSPLHF; cdr3_nt: TGTGCCAGCAGTGACAGGGATCATTCACCCCTCCACTTT
d_call: TRBD1; j_call: TRBJ1-1; v_call: TRBV19; clone_size: -; cdr3_aa: CASSIPGQGMGNTEAFF; cdr3_nt: TGTGCCAGTAGTATCCCGGGACAGGGGATGGGGAACACTGAAGCTTTCTTT
d_call: TRBD1; j_call: TRBJ1-1; v_call: TRBV19; clone_size: -; cdr3_aa: CASSTYRDRVLNTEAFF; cdr3_nt: TGTGCCAGTAGTACATACCGGGACAGAGTTCTGAACACTGAAGCTTTCTTT
d_call: -; j_call: TRBJ1-5; v_call: TRBV7-6; clone_size: once; cdr3_aa: CASSLASSNQPQHF; cdr3_nt: TGTGCCAGCAGCTTAGCCTCTAGCAATCAGCCCCAGCATTTT
d_call: TRBD2; j_call: TRBJ2-7; v_call: TRBV19; clone_size: -; cdr3_aa: CASSIIGGAYEQYF; cdr3_nt: TGTGCCAGTAGTATCATCGGGGGGGCCTACGAGCAGTACTTC
d_call: -; j_call: TRBJ2-7; v_call: TRBV6-5; clone_size: few; cdr3_aa: CASSYQGPSSYEQYF; cdr3_nt: TGTGCCAGCAGTTACCAGGGGCCGAGCTCCTACGAGCAGTACTTC
d_call: TRBD1; j_call: TRBJ2-7; v_call: TRBV7-9; clone_size: -; cdr3_aa: CASSYRDRGSYEQYF; cdr3_nt: TGTGCCAGCAGTTACCGAGACAGGGGCTCCTACGAGCAGTACTTC
d_call: TRBD1; j_call: TRBJ1-3; v_call: TRBV5-1; clone_size: -; cdr3_aa: CASSSSGQGSGNIIYF; cdr3_nt: TGCGCCAGCAGCTCCTCGGGACAGGGGTCTGGAAACATCATATATTTT
d_call: TRBD2; j_call: TRBJ2-7; v_call: TRBV18; clone_size: once; cdr3_aa: CASSKTSGYEQCF; cdr3_nt: TGTGCCAGCTCCAAAACTAGCGGCTACGAGCAGTGCTTC